The TCR beta chain under discussion was sequenced for a study of spatial heterogeneity in lung cancer. About the research overall: Detected sequences consistently included more beta-chain ones than alpha-chain ones.

Germline assignment: CDR1 SGHNT and CDR2 YENEEA. The CDR3 runs 11 residues. Between the trimmed V and J ends, which lost 3 bases and 6 bases, there was a span of 2 bases. Every individual TCR cDNA molecule carried its own unique molecular identifier, which allowed correction of PCR and sequencing errors. TCRdb redid the calling of the 5' RACE reads with MiXCR, one entry per CDR3 protein. There are under 550 distinct CDR3 sequences in the sample; approximately 16% occur only once, and around 27% lies in the top ten. Time point specified: sample taken at primary tumor resection. Sequencing was performed on whole RNA extracted from tumor and nontumor lung tissue, or from frozen PBMC, and the material was left unsorted. Overall study results and limits: Mutation counts in tumors were tracked by counts of expanded intratumoral alpha and beta TCRs. As ubiquitous and regional nonsynonymous mutations varied, counts of ubiquitous and regional expanded TCRs tracked them, respectively.

By its share, this clonotype is large. Its antigen is currently unknown. This beta chain turned up in a library designed for alpha chains; as an off-target read, its abundance says little. This material consisted of lung tumor tissue, taken at surgery. The chain recombines TRBV11-3 with TRBJ2-2, with no clear D. The sequence came from a female donor with early-stage non-small cell lung cancer. CDR3 sequence reads: CASSFPGELFF. The CDR3 coding sequence is TGTGCCAGCAGCTTTCCCGGGGAGCTGTTTTTT.